This TCR beta chain appears in the sequencing data of a study of blood T cell repertoires in COVID-19. This study enrolled people aged 18 to 89 from roughly 22 US geographic areas. Per the authors' pipeline: Estimation of nucleated cell counts was performed using reference gene primer amplification. Measured with immunoSEQ multiplex PCR; TCRdb has only the in-frame clones, and not every one. The DNA gave D and trimming, while V, J and clone size come from that table. The table lists hundreds of thousands of clones, 75% to 90% of them singletons. The germline CDR1 and CDR2 sequences are SQVTM and ANQGSEA. CDR3 size: 13 residues. V was shortened by 3 bases and J by 5 bases, with 13 bases between the two germline ends.

The chain combines TRBV29-1 with TRBJ1-2; TRBD1 is a possible D gene (5 bases). The source of this sequence is a man aged 25-45 years who had recovered from COVID-19. Sequencing was carried out using PBMCs or T cells enriched from blood (not recorded which). The CDR3 protein is CSVDTGTPYGYTF. CDR3 DNA sequence: TGCAGCGTTGACACCGGGACTCCTTATGGCTACACCTTC. Combining the CDR3 with reference TRBV29-1 and TRBJ1-2 gives the whole variable domain SAVISQKPSRDICQRGTSLTIQCQVDSQVTMMFWYRQQPGQSLTLIATANQGSEATYESGFVIDKFPISRPNLTFSTLTVSNMSPEDSSIYLCSVDTGTPYGYTFGSGTRLTVV.